This T cell receptor beta chain was captured in a study of cytomegalovirus exposure and HLA in healthy donors. About the research overall: Some 200 million T cells yielded some 120 million unique TCR beta sequences in earlier analysis.

PCR amplification relied on 60 Vbeta primers (plus 13 Jbeta primers). The assay was immunoSEQ multiplex PCR, and TCRdb's table has in-frame clones only and misses some. This sample lists roughly 41,000 clones; its ten largest clones have approximately 1%. Concerning this clone itself: Its antigen is unknown.

This CDR3 has 15 amino acids. Germline V gene data show CDR1 as SGDLS and CDR2 as YYNGEE. V was clipped by 1 base and J by 7 bases; unmatched bases: 7. Study-wide results and limits: Reports indicated that the classifier achieved high specificity and sensitivity in diagnosing cytomegalovirus status. Presence/absence analyses took donor sequencing depth as roughly uniform. The CMV antigen specificity of three CMV-associated chains was confirmed through in vitro analysis.

The receptor's source is a woman aged 40-49 years in good health and CMV-seronegative. The chain recombines TRBV9 with TRBJ1-4, with 7 bases that match TRBD1. Sequencing was performed on PBMCs. The CDR3 loop is CASSVSTGEGEKLFF. The DNA of the CDR3 is TGTGCCAGCAGCGTATCAACAGGGGAAGGTGAAAAACTGTTTTTT.